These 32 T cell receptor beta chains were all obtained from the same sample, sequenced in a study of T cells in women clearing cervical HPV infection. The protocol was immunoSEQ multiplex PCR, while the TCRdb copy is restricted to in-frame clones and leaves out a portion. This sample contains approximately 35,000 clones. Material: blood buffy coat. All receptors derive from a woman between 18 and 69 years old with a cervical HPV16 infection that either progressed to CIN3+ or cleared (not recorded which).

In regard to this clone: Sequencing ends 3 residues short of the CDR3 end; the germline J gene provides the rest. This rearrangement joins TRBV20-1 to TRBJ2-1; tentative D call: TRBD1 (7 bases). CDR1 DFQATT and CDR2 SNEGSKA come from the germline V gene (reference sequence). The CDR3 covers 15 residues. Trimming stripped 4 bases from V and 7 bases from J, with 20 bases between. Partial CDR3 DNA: TGCAGTGCTATTTCCCAAAGGAGGGGGCAGAATGAG. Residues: CSAISQRRGQNE. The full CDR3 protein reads CSAISQRRGQNEQFF.

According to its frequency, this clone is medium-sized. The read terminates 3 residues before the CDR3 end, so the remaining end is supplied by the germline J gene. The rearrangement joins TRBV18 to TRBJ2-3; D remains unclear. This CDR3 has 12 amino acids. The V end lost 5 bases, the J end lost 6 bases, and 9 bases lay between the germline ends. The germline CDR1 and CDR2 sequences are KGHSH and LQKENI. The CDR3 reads CASSDLRDTQYF. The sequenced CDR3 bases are TGTGCCAGCTCAGATCTTCGGGATACG.

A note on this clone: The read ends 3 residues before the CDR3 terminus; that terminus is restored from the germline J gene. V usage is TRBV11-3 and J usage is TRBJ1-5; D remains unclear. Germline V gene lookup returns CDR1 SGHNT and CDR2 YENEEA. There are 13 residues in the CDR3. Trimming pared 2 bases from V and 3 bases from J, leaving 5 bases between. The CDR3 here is CASSLTINQPQHF. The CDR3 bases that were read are TGTGCCAGCAGCTTAACTATCAATCAGCCC. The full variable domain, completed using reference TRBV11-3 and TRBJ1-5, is EAGVVQSPRYKIIEKKQPVAFWCNPISGHNTLYWYLQNLGQGPELLIRYENEEAVDDSQLPKDRFSAERLKGVDSTLKIQPAELGDSAVYLCASSLTINQPQHFGDGTRLSIL.

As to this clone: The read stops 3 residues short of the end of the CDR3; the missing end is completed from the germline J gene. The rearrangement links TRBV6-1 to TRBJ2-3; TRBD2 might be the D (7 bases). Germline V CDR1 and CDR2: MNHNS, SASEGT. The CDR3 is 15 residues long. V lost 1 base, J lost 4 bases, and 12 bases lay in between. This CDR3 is CASSEGGGAADTQYF. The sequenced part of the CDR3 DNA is TGTGCCAGCAGTGAAGGAGGGGGGGCTGCAGATACG.

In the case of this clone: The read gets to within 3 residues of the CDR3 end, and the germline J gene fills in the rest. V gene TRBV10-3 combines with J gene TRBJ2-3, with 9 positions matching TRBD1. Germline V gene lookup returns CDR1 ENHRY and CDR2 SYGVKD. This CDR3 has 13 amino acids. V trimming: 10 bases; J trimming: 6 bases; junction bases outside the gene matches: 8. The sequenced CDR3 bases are TGTGCCACGAGGGGACAGGGCGAGGATACG. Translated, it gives CATRGQGEDT. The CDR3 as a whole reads CATRGQGEDTQYF.

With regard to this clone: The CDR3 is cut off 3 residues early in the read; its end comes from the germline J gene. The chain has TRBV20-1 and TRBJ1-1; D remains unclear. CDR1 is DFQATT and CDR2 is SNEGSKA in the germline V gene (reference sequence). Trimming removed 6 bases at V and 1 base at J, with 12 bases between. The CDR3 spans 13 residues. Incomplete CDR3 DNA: TGCAGTGCGAGCCTAACAGCGAACACTGAA. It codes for CSASLTANTE. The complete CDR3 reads CSASLTANTEAFF.

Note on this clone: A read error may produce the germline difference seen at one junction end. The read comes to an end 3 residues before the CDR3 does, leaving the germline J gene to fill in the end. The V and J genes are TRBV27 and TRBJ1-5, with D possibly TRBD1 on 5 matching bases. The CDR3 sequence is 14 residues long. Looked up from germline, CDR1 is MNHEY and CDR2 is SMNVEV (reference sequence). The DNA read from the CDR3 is TGTGCCAGCAGATTATCGGGGGGATATCAGCCC. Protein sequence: CASRLSGGYQP. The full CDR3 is CASRLSGGYQPQHF.

The DNA read from the CDR3 is TGTGCCAGCAGCTTATGGGGCCCGGATCGGGAA. Encoded protein: CASSLWGPDRE. In full, the CDR3 is CASSLWGPDRELFF. V usage is TRBV7-9 and J usage is TRBJ1-4; tentatively, D is TRBD1 (5 bases). The read terminates 3 residues ahead of where the CDR3 ends, so the germline J gene completes it. The CDR3 consists of 14 residues. From germline, CDR1 is SEHNR and CDR2 FQNEAQ (reference sequence).

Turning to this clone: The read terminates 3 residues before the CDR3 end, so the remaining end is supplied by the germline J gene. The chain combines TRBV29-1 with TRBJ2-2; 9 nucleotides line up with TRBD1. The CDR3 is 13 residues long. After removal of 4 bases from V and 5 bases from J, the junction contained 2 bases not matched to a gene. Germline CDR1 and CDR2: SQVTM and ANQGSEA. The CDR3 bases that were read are TGCAGCGTTGTGGGACAGGGAACCGGGGAG. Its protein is CSVVGQGTGE. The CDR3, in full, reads CSVVGQGTGELFF.

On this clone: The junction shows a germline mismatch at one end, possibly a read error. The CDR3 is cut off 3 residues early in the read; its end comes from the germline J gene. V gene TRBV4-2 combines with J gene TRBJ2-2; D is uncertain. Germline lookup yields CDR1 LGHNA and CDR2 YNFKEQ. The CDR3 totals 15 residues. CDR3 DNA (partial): TGCGCCAGCAGCCAAGCCTCGCGTCCCACCGGGGAG. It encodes CASSQASRPTGE. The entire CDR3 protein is CASSQASRPTGELFF.

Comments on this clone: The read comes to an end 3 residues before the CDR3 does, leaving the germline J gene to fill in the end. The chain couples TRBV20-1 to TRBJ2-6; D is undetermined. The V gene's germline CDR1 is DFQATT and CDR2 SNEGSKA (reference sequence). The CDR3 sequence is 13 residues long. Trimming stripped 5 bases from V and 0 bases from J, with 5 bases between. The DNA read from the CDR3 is TGCAGTGCTCTTAACTCTGGGGCCAACGTC. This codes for CSALNSGANV. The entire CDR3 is CSALNSGANVLTF.

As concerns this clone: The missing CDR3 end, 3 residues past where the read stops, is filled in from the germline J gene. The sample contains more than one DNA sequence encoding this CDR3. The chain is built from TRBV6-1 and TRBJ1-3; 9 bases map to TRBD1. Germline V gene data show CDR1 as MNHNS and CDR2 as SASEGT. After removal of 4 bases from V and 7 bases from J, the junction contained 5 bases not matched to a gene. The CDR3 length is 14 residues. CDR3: CASSVGQGPNTIYF. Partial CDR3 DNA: TGTGCCAGCAGTGTGGGACAGGGTCCCAACACC.

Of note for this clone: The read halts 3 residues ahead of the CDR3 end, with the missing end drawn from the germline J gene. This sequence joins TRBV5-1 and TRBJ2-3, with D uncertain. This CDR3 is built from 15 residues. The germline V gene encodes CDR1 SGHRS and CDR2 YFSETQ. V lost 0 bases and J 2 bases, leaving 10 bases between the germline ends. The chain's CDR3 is CASSLVSGPTDTQYF. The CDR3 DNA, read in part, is TGCGCCAGCAGCTTGGTGTCAGGCCCCACAGATACG.

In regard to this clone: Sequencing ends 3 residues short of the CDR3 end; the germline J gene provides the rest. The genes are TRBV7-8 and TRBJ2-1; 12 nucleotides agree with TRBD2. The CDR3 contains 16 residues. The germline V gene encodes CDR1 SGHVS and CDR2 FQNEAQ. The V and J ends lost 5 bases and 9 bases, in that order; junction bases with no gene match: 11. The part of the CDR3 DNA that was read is TGTGCCAGCAGCATTCTAGCGGGAGGGAGGGGGGTTGAG. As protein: CASSILAGGRGVE. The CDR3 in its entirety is CASSILAGGRGVEQFF.

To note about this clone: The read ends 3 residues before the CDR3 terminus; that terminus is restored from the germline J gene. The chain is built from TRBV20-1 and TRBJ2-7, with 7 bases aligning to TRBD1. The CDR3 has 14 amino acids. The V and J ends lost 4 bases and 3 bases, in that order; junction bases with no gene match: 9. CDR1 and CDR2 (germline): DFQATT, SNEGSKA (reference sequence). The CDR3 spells CSAIATGVGYEQYF. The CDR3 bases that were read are TGCAGTGCTATCGCAACAGGGGTGGGCTACGAG.

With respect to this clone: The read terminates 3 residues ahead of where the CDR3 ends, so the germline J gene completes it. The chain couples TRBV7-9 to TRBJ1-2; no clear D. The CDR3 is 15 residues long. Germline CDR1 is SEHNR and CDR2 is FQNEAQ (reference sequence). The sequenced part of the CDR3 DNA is TGTGCCAGCAGCTCGCAGAGCGGAACGATCTACGAC. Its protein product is CASSSQSGTIYD. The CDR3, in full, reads CASSSQSGTIYDYTF.

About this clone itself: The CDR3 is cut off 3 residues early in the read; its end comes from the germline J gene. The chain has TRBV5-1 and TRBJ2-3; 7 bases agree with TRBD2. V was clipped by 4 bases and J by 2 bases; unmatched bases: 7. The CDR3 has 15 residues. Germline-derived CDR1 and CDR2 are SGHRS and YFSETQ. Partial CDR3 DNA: TGCGCCAGCAGCCTGACTACTAGCGACACAGATACG. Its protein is CASSLTTSDTDT. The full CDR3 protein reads CASSLTTSDTDTQYF.

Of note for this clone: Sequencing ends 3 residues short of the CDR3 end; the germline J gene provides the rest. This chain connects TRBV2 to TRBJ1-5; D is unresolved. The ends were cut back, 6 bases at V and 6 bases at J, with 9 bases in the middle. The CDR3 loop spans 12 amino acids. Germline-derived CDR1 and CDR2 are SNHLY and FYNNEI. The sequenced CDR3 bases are TGTGCCAGCAGCGGGGATACTCAGCCC. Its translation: CASSGDTQP. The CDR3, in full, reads CASSGDTQPQHF.

CDR3 DNA (partial): TGCAGCGTTGAAGTCCCCGGCGAG. Its protein is CSVEVPGE. The CDR3 in full is CSVEVPGEQYF. This chain uses TRBV29-1 with TRBJ2-7; D uncertain. The read ends 3 residues shy of where the CDR3 ends; the end is completed using the germline J gene. Germline V CDR1 and CDR2: SQVTM, ANQGSEA. This CDR3 has 11 residues. V was shortened by 1 base and J by 6 bases, with 7 bases between the two germline ends.

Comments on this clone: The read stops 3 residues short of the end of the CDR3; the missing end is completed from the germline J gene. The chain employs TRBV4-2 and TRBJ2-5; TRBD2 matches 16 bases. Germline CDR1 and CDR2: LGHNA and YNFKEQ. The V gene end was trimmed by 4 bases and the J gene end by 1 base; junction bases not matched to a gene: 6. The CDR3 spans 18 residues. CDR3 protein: CASSPGTSGGAIQETQYF. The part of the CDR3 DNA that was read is TGTGCCAGCAGCCCGGGGACTAGCGGGGGGGCAATCCAAGAGACC.

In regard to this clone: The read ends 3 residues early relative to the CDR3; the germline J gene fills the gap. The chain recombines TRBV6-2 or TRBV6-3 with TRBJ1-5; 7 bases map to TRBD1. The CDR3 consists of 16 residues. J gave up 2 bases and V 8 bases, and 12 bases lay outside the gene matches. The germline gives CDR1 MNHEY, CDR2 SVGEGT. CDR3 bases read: TGTGCCAGCCAAAGTGGGCCCGGACAGGGCAATCAGCCC. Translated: CASQSGPGQGNQP. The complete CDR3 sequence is CASQSGPGQGNQPQHF.

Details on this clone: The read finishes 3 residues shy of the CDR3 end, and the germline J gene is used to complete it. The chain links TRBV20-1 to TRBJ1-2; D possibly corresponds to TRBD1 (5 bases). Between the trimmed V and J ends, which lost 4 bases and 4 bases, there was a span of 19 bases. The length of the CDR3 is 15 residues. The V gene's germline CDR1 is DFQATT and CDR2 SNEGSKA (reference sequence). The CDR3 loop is CSAKGAGIVAYGYTF. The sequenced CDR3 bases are TGCAGTGCTAAGGGAGCAGGGATAGTAGCCTATGGC.

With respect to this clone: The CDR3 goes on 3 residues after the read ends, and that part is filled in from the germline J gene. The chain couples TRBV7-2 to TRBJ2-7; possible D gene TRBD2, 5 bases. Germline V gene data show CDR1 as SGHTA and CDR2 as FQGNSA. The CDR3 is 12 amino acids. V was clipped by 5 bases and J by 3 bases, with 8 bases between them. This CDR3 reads CASSRTVYEQYF. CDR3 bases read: TGTGCCAGCAGCAGGACTGTCTACGAG.

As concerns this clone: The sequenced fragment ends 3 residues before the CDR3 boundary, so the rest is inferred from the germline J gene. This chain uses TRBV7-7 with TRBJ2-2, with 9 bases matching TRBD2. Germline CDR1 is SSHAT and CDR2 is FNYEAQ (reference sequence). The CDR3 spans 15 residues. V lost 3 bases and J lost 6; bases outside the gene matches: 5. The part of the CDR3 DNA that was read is TGTGCCAGCAGCTTCTTAGCGGGAGTGGCCGGGGAG. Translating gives CASSFLAGVAGE. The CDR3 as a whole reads CASSFLAGVAGELFF.

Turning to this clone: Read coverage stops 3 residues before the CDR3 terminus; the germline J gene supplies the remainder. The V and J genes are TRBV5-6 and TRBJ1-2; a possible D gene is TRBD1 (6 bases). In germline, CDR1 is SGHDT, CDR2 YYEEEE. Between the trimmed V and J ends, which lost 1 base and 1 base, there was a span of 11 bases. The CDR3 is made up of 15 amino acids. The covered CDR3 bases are TGTGCCAGCAGCTTGAGACAGGTGAATAACTATGGC. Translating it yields CASSLRQVNNYG. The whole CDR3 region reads CASSLRQVNNYGYTF.

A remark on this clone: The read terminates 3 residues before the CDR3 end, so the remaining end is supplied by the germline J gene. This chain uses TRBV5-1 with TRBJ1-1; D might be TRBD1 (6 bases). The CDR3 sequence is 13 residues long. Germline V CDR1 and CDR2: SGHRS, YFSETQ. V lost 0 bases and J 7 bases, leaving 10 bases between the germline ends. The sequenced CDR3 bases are TGCGCCAGCAGCTTGGGCAGGGGCAATGAA. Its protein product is CASSLGRGNE. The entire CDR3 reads CASSLGRGNEAFF.

The CDR3 reads CASSLGLMNTGELFF. The CDR3 DNA, read in part, is TGTGCCAGCAGCTTAGGTTTAATGAACACCGGGGAG. V usage is TRBV7-8 and J usage is TRBJ2-2; D is unresolved. The CDR3 end lies 3 residues beyond the end of the read and is filled in from the germline J gene. The CDR3 covers 15 residues. V lost 1 base, J lost 1 base, and 7 bases lay in between. The V gene's germline CDR1 is SGHVS and CDR2 FQNEAQ.

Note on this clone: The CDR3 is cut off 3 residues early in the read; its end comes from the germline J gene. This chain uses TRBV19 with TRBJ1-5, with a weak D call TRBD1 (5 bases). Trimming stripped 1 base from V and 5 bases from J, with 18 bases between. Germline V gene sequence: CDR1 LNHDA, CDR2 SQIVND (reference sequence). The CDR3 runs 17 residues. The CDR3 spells CASSIVRATRGDQPQHF. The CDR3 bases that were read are TGTGCCAGTAGTATAGTTCGGGCCACCCGAGGGGATCAGCCC. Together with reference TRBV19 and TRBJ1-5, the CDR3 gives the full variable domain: DGGITQSPKYLFRKEGQNVTLSCEQNLNHDAMYWYRQDPGQGLRLIYYSQIVNDFQKGDIAEGYSVSREKKESFPLTVTSAQKNPTAFYLCASSIVRATRGDQPQHFGDGTRLSIL.

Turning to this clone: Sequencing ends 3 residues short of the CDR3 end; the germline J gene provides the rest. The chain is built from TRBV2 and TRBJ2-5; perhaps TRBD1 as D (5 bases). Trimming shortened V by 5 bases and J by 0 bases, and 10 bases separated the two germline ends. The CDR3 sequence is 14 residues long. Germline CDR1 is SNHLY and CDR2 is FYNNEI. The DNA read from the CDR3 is TGTGCCAGCAGTCACCGACAGAACCAAGAGACC. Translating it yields CASSHRQNQET. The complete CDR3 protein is CASSHRQNQETQYF. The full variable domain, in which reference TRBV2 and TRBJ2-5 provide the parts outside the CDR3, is EPEVTQTPSHQVTQMGQEVILRCVPISNHLYFYWYRQILGQKVEFLVSFYNNEISEKSEIFDDQFSVERPDGSNFTLKIRSTKLEDSAMYFCASSHRQNQETQYFGPGTRLLVL.

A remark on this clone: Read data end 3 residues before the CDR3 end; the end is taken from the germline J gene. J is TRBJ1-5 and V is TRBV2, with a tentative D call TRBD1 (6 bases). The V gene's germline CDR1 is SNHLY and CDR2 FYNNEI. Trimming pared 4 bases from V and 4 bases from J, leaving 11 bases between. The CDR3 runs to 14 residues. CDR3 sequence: CASSGTDRNQPQHF. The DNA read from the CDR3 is TGTGCCAGCAGTGGGACAGATCGGAATCAGCCC.

The CDR3 loop is CASSGRGRARELFF. Partial CDR3 DNA: TGTGCCAGCAGTGGTCGCGGGAGGGCCCGGGAG. The V gene is TRBV7-7, the J gene TRBJ2-2; 9 bases fit TRBD2. The CDR3 extends 3 residues past the end of the read, so its final part is completed from the germline J gene. The V gene's germline CDR1 is SSHAT and CDR2 FNYEAQ (reference sequence). V lost 6 bases, J lost 9 bases, and 8 bases stayed unmatched. The CDR3 runs to 14 residues.

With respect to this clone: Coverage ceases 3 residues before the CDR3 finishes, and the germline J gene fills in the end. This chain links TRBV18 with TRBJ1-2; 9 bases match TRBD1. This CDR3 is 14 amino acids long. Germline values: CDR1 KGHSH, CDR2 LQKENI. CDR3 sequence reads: CASSPGTGPYDYTF. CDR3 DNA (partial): TGTGCCAGCTCGCCCGGGACAGGGCCCTACGAC.